This T cell receptor (beta chain) was identified during a study of T cells in Graves' hyperthyroidism and ophthalmopathy. Study overall: Peripheral blood was secured at the point of initial diagnosis, before any treatment.

TCR beta CDR3 region amplification was performed from RNA transcripts. When the TCR CDR3 underwent first-round RT-PCR, the HTBI primer set was used. Each CDR3 protein is one row after TCRdb ran MiXCR on the multiplex PCR reads. The data contain 500,000 to 600,000 distinct CDR3 sequences, 15% to 20% of them singletons. Study observations and caveats: Blood shared most expanded thyroid clonotypes above 0.001.

There are many counts of this clonotype. Antigen unknown. Sequencing was performed on blood. This receptor was taken from a woman aged 18-35 years with Graves' hyperthyroidism.

The CDR3 spells CASIQPTLFGRSGGDDEQFF. The CDR3 DNA sequence: TGTGCCAGCATCCAACCCACACTCTTCGGGCGTAGCGGGGGGGACGATGAGCAGTTCTTC. V and J are TRBV6-2 or TRBV6-3 and TRBJ2-1, with 11 bases fitting TRBD2. The V and J ends lost 7 bases and 8 bases, in that order; junction bases with no gene match: 25. The CDR3 spans 20 residues. Germline loops: CDR1 MNHEY, CDR2 SVGEGT.